This TCR beta chain was found in a study of blood T cell repertoires in COVID-19. This table comes from immunoSEQ multiplex PCR, and its TCRdb copy is limited to in-frame clones, with some not included. The sample contains a few hundred thousand clones, about 87% of which appear only once. Looked up from germline, CDR1 is SGHVT and CDR2 is SQSDAQ. CDR3 length: 15 residues. V lost 1 base to trimming and J lost 7 bases, with 14 bases between them. This TCR derives from a woman between 50 and 59 years old who had recovered from COVID-19. Sequencing was performed on peripheral blood. V and J are TRBV7-4 and TRBJ2-4, with no clear D. In DNA, the CDR3 is TGTGCCAGCAGCTTAGGGGCATCGGAACGGAACATTCAGTACTTC. Protein sequence: CASSLGASERNIQYF.